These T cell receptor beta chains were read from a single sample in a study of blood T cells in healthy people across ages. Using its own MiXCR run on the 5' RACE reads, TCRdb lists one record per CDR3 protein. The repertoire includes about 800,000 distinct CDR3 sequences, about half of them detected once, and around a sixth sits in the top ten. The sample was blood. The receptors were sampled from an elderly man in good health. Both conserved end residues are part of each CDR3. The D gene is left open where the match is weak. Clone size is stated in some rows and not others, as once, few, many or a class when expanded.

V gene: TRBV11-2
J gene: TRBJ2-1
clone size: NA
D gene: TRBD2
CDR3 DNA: TGTGCCAGCAGCCCCCCGGGACTAGCAGGTTTCTCCTACAATGAGCAGTTCTTC
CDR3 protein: CASSPPGLAGFSYNEQFF

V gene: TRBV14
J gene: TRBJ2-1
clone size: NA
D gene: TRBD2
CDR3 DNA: TGTGCCAGCAGCCCTATTCTAGCGGGAGGCGGTGAGCAGTTCTTC
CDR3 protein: CASSPILAGGGEQFF

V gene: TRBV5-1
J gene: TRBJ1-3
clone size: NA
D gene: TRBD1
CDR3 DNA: TGCGCCAGCAGCTTGTCTTTGGACAGGGGCAGAAACACCATATATTTT
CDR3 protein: CASSLSLDRGRNTIYF

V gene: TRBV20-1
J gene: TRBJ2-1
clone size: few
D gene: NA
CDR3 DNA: TGCAGTGCCCCCAGGGGGGATGAGCAGTTCTTC
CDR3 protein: CSAPRGDEQFF

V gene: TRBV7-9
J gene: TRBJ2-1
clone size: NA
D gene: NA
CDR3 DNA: TGTGCCAGCAGCTTCGAAGTTGACAATGAGCAGTTCTTC
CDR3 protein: CASSFEVDNEQFF

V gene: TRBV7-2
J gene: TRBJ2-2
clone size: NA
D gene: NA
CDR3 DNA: TGTGCCAGCAGCTTCAGAGGAGCAGGAAACACCGGGGAGCTGTTTTTT
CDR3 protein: CASSFRGAGNTGELFF

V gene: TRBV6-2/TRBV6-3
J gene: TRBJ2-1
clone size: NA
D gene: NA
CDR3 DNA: TGTGCCAGCAGTCTGTTGGCGGGTTTCAATGAGCAGTTCTTC
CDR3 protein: CASSLLAGFNEQFF

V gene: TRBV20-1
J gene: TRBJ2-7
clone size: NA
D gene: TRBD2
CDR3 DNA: TGCAGTGCAACCCCACGACTAGCACAACCGGGGATCTCCGAGCAGTACTTC
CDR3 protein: CSATPRLAQPGISEQYF

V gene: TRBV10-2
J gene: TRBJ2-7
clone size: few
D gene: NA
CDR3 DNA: TGCGCCAGCACGCCAGGAGAGGGATACGAGCAGTACTTC
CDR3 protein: CASTPGEGYEQYF

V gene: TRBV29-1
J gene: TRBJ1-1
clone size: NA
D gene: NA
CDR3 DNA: TGCAGCTCGAGAACGGGTGGAGATACTGAAGCTTTCTTT
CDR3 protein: CSSRTGGDTEAFF

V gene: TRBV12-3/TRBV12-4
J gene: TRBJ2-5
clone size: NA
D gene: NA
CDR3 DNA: TGTGCCAGCAGTCCAGACTCCCCCGCCCAAGAGACCCAGTACTTC
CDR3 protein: CASSPDSPAQETQYF

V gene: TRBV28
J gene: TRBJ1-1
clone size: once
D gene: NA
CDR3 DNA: TGTGCCAGCAGTCCTACCGGCAGGGGCGTCGCTTTCTTT
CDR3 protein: CASSPTGRGVAFF

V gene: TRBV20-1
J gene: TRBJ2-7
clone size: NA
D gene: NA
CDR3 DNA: TGCAGTGCTAGAGCCCCCGGGGGTTCAACCTACGAGCAGTACTTC
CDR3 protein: CSARAPGGSTYEQYF

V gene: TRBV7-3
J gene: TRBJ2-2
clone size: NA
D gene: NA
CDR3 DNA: TGTGCCAGCAGCTTAACCGTGACAGGGAACACCGGGGAGCTGTTTTTT
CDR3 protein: CASSLTVTGNTGELFF

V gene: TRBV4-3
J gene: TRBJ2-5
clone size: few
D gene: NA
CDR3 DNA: TGCGCCAGCAGCCAAGATGCGACAGAAGAGACCCAGTACTTC
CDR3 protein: CASSQDATEETQYF

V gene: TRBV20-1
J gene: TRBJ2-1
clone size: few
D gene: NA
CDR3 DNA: TGCAGTGCTAGAGATCGTAGGAGGTGGGGGAACAACAATGAGCAGTTCTTC
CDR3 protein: CSARDRRRWGNNNEQFF

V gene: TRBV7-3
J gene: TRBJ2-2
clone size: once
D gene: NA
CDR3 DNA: TGTGCCAGCAGCTTTTTGGGGGGAGATGCCACCGGGGAGCTGTTTTTT
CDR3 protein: CASSFLGGDATGELFF

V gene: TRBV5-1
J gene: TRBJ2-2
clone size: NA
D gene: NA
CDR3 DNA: TGCGCCAGCAGCTGGGCAGGGCGGGACACCGGGGAGCTGTTTTTT
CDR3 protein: CASSWAGRDTGELFF

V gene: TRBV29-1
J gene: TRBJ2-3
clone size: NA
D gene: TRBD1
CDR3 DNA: TGCAGCGTTGAGGCGACAGGGGGCACAGATACGCAGTATTTT
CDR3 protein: CSVEATGGTDTQYF

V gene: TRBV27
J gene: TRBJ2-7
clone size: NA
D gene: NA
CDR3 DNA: TGTGCCAGCAGCTTACAGGTCGGGAACTACGAGCAGTACTTC
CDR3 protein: CASSLQVGNYEQYF